The source of this T cell receptor beta chain is a study of OX40 agonist ivuxolimab in advanced cancers. Germline-derived CDR1 and CDR2 are MNHNS and SASEGT. The CDR3 is 15 residues long. The V end lost 2 bases, the J end lost 7 bases, and 17 bases lay between the germline ends. Here immunoSEQ multiplex PCR was the method, and the copy in TCRdb shows in-frame clones only, minus some. This table holds fewer than 80,000 clones, about 83% found once. This clone has just one count. V is TRBV6-1 and J is TRBJ1-1; D unresolved. The input for sequencing was CD4+ or CD8+ T cells sorted from blood, taken in a trial of the OX40 agonist ivuxolimab. This TCR was sampled from an adult with an advanced solid tumor such as melanoma, head and neck, liver or kidney cancer. CDR3: CASSELIRRRGEAFF. For the CDR3, the DNA is TGTGCCAGCAGTGAACTAATCAGGCGACGGGGTGAAGCTTTCTTT.